This T cell receptor beta chain was obtained from a study of tumor and adjacent non-tumor tissue in lung cancer. TCRbeta libraries were built with three rounds of nested PCR, modified from ARM-PCR. One entry per CDR3 protein, called by TCRdb with MiXCR from the multiplex PCR reads. The data show approximately 100,000 distinct CDR3 sequences, roughly 60% seen once. The template was RNA from unsorted bulk tissue. The normal lung tissue was taken more than 3 cm from the tumor edge. The table lists this clonotype with many counts. The trim removed 2 bases at V and 2 bases at J, leaving 2 bases unmatched. CDR3 size: 16 residues. The germline V gene has CDR1 SGHTA and CDR2 FQGTGA.

The V and J genes are TRBV7-3 and TRBJ2-6; 8 bases match TRBD1. The source of this sequence is a man aged 30 to 39 with non-small cell lung cancer. The sample was distant non-tumor lung tissue. CDR3 nucleotide sequence: TGTGCCAGCAGCTTACAGGGGGCTGCTGGGGCCAACGTCCTGACTTTC. It translates to CASSLQGAAGANVLTF.